This entry features one T cell receptor (beta chain) sequence. As yet, its antigen is unknown. This entry belongs to a study of tumor-infiltrating lymphocytes in primary liver carcinoma. For the study at large: The patient group consisted of men and women aged 30 to 69 years. Whole-study results and caveats: Tumor tissue displayed a significantly greater top-250-clone fraction than blood (p = 0.039).

The germline CDR1 and CDR2 sequences are LGHDT and YNNKEL (reference sequence). This CDR3 is built from 15 residues. V was clipped by 4 bases and J by 0 bases, with 12 bases between them. The authors made TCR beta cDNA from around 500 ng total RNA with a constant-region primer. Three rounds of nested multiplex PCR with slightly modified ARM-PCR produced TCR beta libraries. PCR rounds one and two used TRBV1-TRBV30 forward primers with a C-beta reverse primer for approximately 10 cycles each. Each CDR3 protein gets one entry after TCRdb re-called the multiplex PCR reads with MiXCR. The table includes approximately 40,000 distinct CDR3 sequences, just under 75% detected once. Co-extraction yielded RNA and DNA from around 20-30 mg of unsorted bulk tissue. Chronic HBV infection affected patients, none of whom had received treatment. Per tumor, sampling covered five separate regions.

The source is a man aged 40-49 years with primary liver carcinoma and hepatitis B virus infection. What was sequenced was liver tumor tissue from sampling region 4. Subset in this sample: tumor region T4, right-lateral pole. The V gene is TRBV3-1, the J gene TRBJ1-1; D might be TRBD1 (6 bases). For the CDR3, the DNA is TGTGCCAGCAGCCGTCTGGGGGGCATGAACACTGAAGCTTTCTTT. It is translated as CASSRLGGMNTEAFF.